A single sample is the source of the 26 T cell receptor beta chains below, sequenced in a study of brain T cells in children with intractable seizures. Method: immunoSEQ multiplex PCR; TCRdb's copy keeps in-frame clones and lacks some. The sample shows some 64,000 clones, 90% to 97% of them seen only once. The sequencing here drew on peripheral blood, taken at surgery. The receptors were gathered from a boy under two years old with focal cortical dysplasia and intractable seizures.

The chain employs TRBV2 and TRBJ2-7; the match to TRBD2 covers 7 bases. Trimming removed 4 bases from V and 0 bases from J; junction bases left unmatched: 0. CDR1 is SNHLY and CDR2 is FYNNEI in the germline V gene. The CDR3 has 13 amino acids. The CDR3 protein is CASSGTSSYEQYF. CDR3 DNA: TGTGCCAGCAGTGGGACTAGCTCCTACGAGCAGTACTTC. Full variable domain (remainder filled in from reference TRBV2 and TRBJ2-7): EPEVTQTPSHQVTQMGQEVILRCVPISNHLYFYWYRQILGQKVEFLVSFYNNEISEKSEIFDDQFSVERPDGSNFTLKIRSTKLEDSAMYFCASSGTSSYEQYFGPGTRLTVT.

The chain is built from TRBV4-2 and TRBJ1-1, with a tentative D call TRBD1 (6 bases). CDR1 is LGHNA and CDR2 is YNFKEQ in the germline V gene. This CDR3 has 16 amino acids. Trimming cost V 3 bases and J 1 base, with 15 bases left between them. The DNA of the CDR3 is TGTGCCAGCAGCCATGTTGACAGGAGTAGGAACACTGAAGCTTTCTTT. As protein: CASSHVDRSRNTEAFF.

The chain joins TRBV5-4 to TRBJ1-1; a possible D gene is TRBD1 (5 bases). Germline CDR1 SGHNT, CDR2 YYREEE (reference sequence). Trimming stripped 1 base from V and 2 bases from J, with 12 bases between. The CDR3 runs 15 residues. The CDR3 spells CASSLSTGGNTEAFF. The DNA for the CDR3 is TGTGCCAGCAGCTTGTCCACAGGTGGCAACACTGAAGCTTTCTTT.

V is TRBV27 and J is TRBJ1-2; 7 bases are a match to TRBD1. Germline lookup yields CDR1 MNHEY and CDR2 SMNVEV (reference sequence). The CDR3 totals 15 residues. The junction had 3 bases not matched to a gene; V was cut back by 2 bases and J by 0 bases. CDR3 sequence: CASSLKQGPNYGYTF. CDR3 bases: TGTGCCAGCAGTTTAAAACAGGGGCCTAACTATGGCTACACCTTC.

The chain has TRBV11-2 and TRBJ2-1; tentatively, D is TRBD1 (6 bases). CDR1 is SGHAT and CDR2 is FQNNGV in the germline V gene. V was trimmed by 1 base and J by 8 bases, leaving 21 bases between them. CDR3 length: 17 residues. CDR3 nucleotide sequence: TGTGCCAGCAGCTTAGCCCCCTTTGGCACAGGGAGTGATGAGCAGTTCTTC. Amino acid sequence: CASSLAPFGTGSDEQFF.

The chain joins TRBV5-1 to TRBJ2-7; 10 nucleotides match TRBD2. This CDR3 region has 14 residues. V lost 1 base, J lost 2 bases, and 0 bases stayed unmatched. The germline V gene encodes CDR1 SGHRS and CDR2 YFSETQ. The CDR3 DNA sequence: TGCGCCAGCAGCTTGAGCGGGGGGGCCTACGAGCAGTACTTC. Protein product: CASSLSGGAYEQYF.

The V gene is TRBV6-2 or TRBV6-3, the J gene TRBJ2-7; no firm D call. CDR1 is MNHEY, CDR2 SVGEGT, per germline. The CDR3 runs 11 residues. V was pared by 8 bases and J by 7 bases, with 12 bases between. The CDR3 spells CASGPRWEQYF. The CDR3 DNA is TGTGCCAGCGGCCCCCGGTGGGAGCAGTACTTC.

This chain uses TRBV5-1 with TRBJ1-1; 8 bases line up with TRBD1. V shed 6 bases, J shed 1 base, and the junction held 11 bases outside the gene matches. There are 16 residues in the CDR3. Per germline, CDR1 SGHRS and CDR2 YFSETQ. The CDR3 region is CASTPGTGRQNTEAFF. The CDR3 DNA reads as TGCGCCAGCACCCCCGGGACAGGACGACAGAACACTGAAGCTTTCTTT.

The genes are TRBV27 and TRBJ1-6, with D perhaps TRBD1 (6 bases). V lost 10 bases, J lost 8 bases, and 24 bases lay in between. Germline loops: CDR1 MNHEY, CDR2 SMNVEV (reference sequence). The CDR3 spans 16 residues. CDR3 DNA: TGTGCCACCATGCAGCATAGGGGGGAAGAAGATTCACCCCTCCACTTT. Its protein is CATMQHRGEEDSPLHF.

The chain joins TRBV10-2 to TRBJ2-7, with 7 bases matching TRBD1. The germline V gene encodes CDR1 WSHSY and CDR2 SAAADI. V trimming: 5 bases; J trimming: 1 base; junction bases outside the gene matches: 20. There are 19 residues in the CDR3. The CDR3 sequence: CASSKPTKPRDSPSYEQYF. The CDR3 coding sequence is TGCGCCAGCAGTAAACCAACCAAACCCCGGGACAGCCCGTCCTACGAGCAGTACTTC.

The chain uses TRBV3-1 (or the pseudogene TRBV3-2) and TRBJ2-7; D tentatively reads TRBD1 or TRBD2 (5 bases each). Germline V gene sequence: CDR1 LGHDT, CDR2 YNNKEL (reference sequence). Trimming pared 4 bases from V and 6 bases from J, leaving 10 bases between. CDR3 size: 12 residues. For the CDR3, the DNA is TGTGCCAGCAGCCTGGGGACGCCCGAGCAGTACTTC. Its protein product is CASSLGTPEQYF.

The chain uses TRBV5-1 and TRBJ2-7, with D hard to call. The CDR3 covers 13 residues. Trimming left V 0 bases short and J 2 bases short, with 6 bases between. Germline assignment: CDR1 SGHRS and CDR2 YFSETQ. CDR3 sequence reads: CASSLAGTYEQYF. As DNA, the CDR3 is TGCGCCAGCAGCTTGGCGGGTACCTACGAGCAGTACTTC.

The V gene is TRBV7-2, the J gene TRBJ1-3; D possibly corresponds to TRBD1 (6 bases). Germline V gene sequence: CDR1 SGHTA, CDR2 FQGNSA. Trimming pared 3 bases from V and 4 bases from J, leaving 10 bases between. The CDR3 length is 14 residues. This CDR3 reads CASSFTGLGNTIYF. CDR3 sequence (DNA): TGTGCCAGCAGCTTTACAGGGTTGGGAAACACCATATATTTT.

V is TRBV19 and J is TRBJ2-5; TRBD1 matches 8 bases. Trimming took 5 bases from V and 2 from J; bases not matched to a gene: 4. Germline V gene sequence: CDR1 LNHDA, CDR2 SQIVND (reference sequence). The CDR3 has 14 amino acids. CDR3 amino acids: CASSPWTGQETQYF. CDR3 sequence (DNA): TGTGCCAGTAGTCCGTGGACAGGGCAAGAGACCCAGTACTTC.

The chain carries TRBV15 and TRBJ1-2, with TRBD1 identical over 9 bases. Germline loops: CDR1 LNHNV, CDR2 YYDKDF (reference sequence). The CDR3 runs to 15 residues. V was clipped by 0 bases and J by 7 bases; unmatched bases: 6. This CDR3 reads CATSRDPNRGLGYTF. The CDR3 nucleotides read TGTGCCACCAGCAGAGACCCCAACAGGGGGCTTGGCTACACCTTC.

The rearrangement uses TRBV4-3 and TRBJ2-6, with D perhaps assigned TRBD1 or TRBD2 (5 bases each). Trimming pared 3 bases from V and 2 bases from J, leaving 14 bases between. The CDR3 loop spans 17 amino acids. The germline CDR1 and CDR2 sequences are LGHNA and YSLEER. Written as DNA, the CDR3 is TGCGCCAGCAGCCATCATCGGGGCAGGGCTGGGGCCAACGTCCTGACTTTC. Residues: CASSHHRGRAGANVLTF.

Worth noting for this clone: The identical CDR3 is also encoded by other nucleotide sequences in the sample. This chain uses TRBV12-3 or TRBV12-4 with TRBJ1-2; TRBD1 agrees at 7 bases. This CDR3 spans 12 amino acids. The J segment lost 6 bases and the V segment lost 5 bases, leaving 3 bases of the junction unmatched. Here the CDR3 reads CASSLTGDGYTF. Here the CDR3 DNA reads TGTGCCAGCAGTCTTACAGGGGATGGCTACACCTTC.

J is TRBJ1-5 and V is TRBV19, with 7 bases fitting TRBD1. The CDR3 sequence is 16 residues long. Germline V gene lookup returns CDR1 LNHDA and CDR2 SQIVND (reference sequence). Trimming cost V 7 bases and J 6 bases; bases outside gene matches: 15. The CDR3 region is CASTPPTGEGSQPQHF. CDR3 bases: TGTGCCAGTACTCCGCCAACAGGGGAAGGTAGTCAGCCCCAGCATTTT.

The chain employs TRBV6-1 and TRBJ1-3; D perhaps matches TRBD1 (6 bases). The germline CDR1 and CDR2 sequences are MNHNS and SASEGT. The CDR3 totals 13 residues. The ends were cut back, 3 bases at V and 8 bases at J, with 11 bases in the middle. The CDR3 DNA reads TGTGCCAGCAGTGACCAGGGGAAATACACCATATATTTT. Its protein product is CASSDQGKYTIYF.

The chain uses TRBV19 and TRBJ1-2; D remains unclear. The CDR3 length is 13 residues. Looked up from germline, CDR1 is LNHDA and CDR2 is SQIVND (reference sequence). V shed 2 bases and J shed 3 bases, with 7 bases lying between them. For the CDR3, the DNA is TGTGCCAGTAGTATATCCGAATACTATGGCTACACCTTC. The encoded protein is CASSISEYYGYTF.

In its sample, this clone was seen once. For the CDR3, the DNA is TGTGCCAGCAGTGAAGAGACCCAGTACTTC. Residues: CASSEETQYF. V and J are TRBV2 and TRBJ2-5; no reliable D call. This CDR3 spans 10 amino acids. The V and J ends lost 1 base and 6 bases respectively, with 0 bases between them. Germline loops: CDR1 SNHLY, CDR2 FYNNEI.

The genes are TRBV12-3 or TRBV12-4 and TRBJ1-4; 8 nucleotides match TRBD1. The CDR3 length is 13 residues. V lost 6 bases, J lost 8 bases, and 5 bases stayed unmatched. In nucleotides, the CDR3 is TGTGCCAGCAGACGAGGACAGGGCGAAAAACTGTTTTTT. Amino acid sequence: CASRRGQGEKLFF.

J is TRBJ1-1 and V is TRBV6-5; D gene uncertain. The CDR3 runs 15 residues. V was pared by 2 bases and J by 1 base, with 11 bases between. In germline, CDR1 is MNHEY, CDR2 SVGAGI. The CDR3 protein is CASSYVAGTNTEAFF. For the CDR3, the DNA is TGTGCCAGCAGTTACGTGGCGGGAACGAACACTGAAGCTTTCTTT.

The chain joins TRBV10-2 to TRBJ1-4, with D maybe TRBD1 (6 bases). Germline CDR1 WSHSY, CDR2 SAAADI. Trimming cost V 5 bases and J 7 bases, with 14 bases left between them. The CDR3 extends over 14 amino acids. CDR3 sequence reads: CASSQTVGGEKLFF. In DNA form, the CDR3 reads TGCGCCAGCAGTCAGACGGTAGGGGGTGAAAAACTGTTTTTT.

V gene TRBV10-1 combines with J gene TRBJ1-2; D is possibly TRBD1 (6 bases). The CDR3 is 14 residues long. The germline CDR1 and CDR2 sequences are WNHNN and SYGVQD (reference sequence). V was pared by 9 bases and J by 5 bases, with 19 bases between. The CDR3 region is CARGDKRGPYGYTF. The CDR3 coding sequence is TGCGCCAGGGGGGACAAACGGGGTCCATATGGCTACACCTTC.

This chain joins TRBV4-2 and TRBJ2-1, with 10 nucleotides matching TRBD2. Germline CDR1 is LGHNA and CDR2 is YNFKEQ. The CDR3 runs to 18 residues. V gave up 10 bases and J gave up 1 base; unmatched junction bases: 16. CDR3: CATTEAGGPAGSYNEQFF. The CDR3 DNA reads as TGTGCCACCACCGAAGCGGGGGGGCCCGCGGGATCCTACAATGAGCAGTTCTTC.